The 26 T cell receptor beta chains in this list originate from one sample, sequenced in a study of shared clonotypes between healthy human individuals. Data came from immunoSEQ multiplex PCR; TCRdb stores just in-frame clones and leaves some out. The data contain 2,500,000 or so clones, around 90% of them singletons. The sample consisted of naive CD4+ T cells sorted from blood. Subset in this sample: CD45RA+ positively selected. The receptors were sampled from a man between 18 and 29 years old in good health.

CDR3 coding DNA: TGTGCCAGCAGCAACGAAGTCGGAGAGACCCAGTACTTC. It translates to CASSNEVGETQYF. This chain joins TRBV7-2 and TRBJ2-5; D gene ambiguous. Deletions cut 5 bases from V and 4 bases from J, with 11 bases between. In germline, CDR1 is SGHTA, CDR2 FQGNSA. The CDR3 has 13 amino acids.

This clone showed up just once. This chain connects TRBV27 to TRBJ2-1, with TRBD2 identical over 8 bases. The CDR3 covers 15 residues. Germline loops: CDR1 MNHEY, CDR2 SMNVEV (reference sequence). V gave up 7 bases and J gave up 9 bases; unmatched junction bases: 14. In DNA, the CDR3 is TGTGCCAGCAACCCCGGGGGGGCAAGGTTTGGTGAGCAGTTCTTC. It is translated as CASNPGGARFGEQFF.

This chain links TRBV6-1 with TRBJ1-5; TRBD1 might be the D (6 bases). Trimming cost V 8 bases and J 1 base, with 12 bases left between them. The germline CDR1 and CDR2 sequences are MNHNS and SASEGT. This CDR3 contains 14 residues. CDR3 region: CASRAGASNQPQHF. CDR3 sequence (DNA): TGTGCCAGCCGTGCAGGGGCCAGCAATCAGCCCCAGCATTTT.

CDR3 protein: CASSPGLAGPDTQYF. CDR3 DNA sequence: TGTGCCAGCAGCCCGGGACTAGCGGGGCCAGATACGCAGTATTTT. The chain links TRBV7-3 to TRBJ2-3, with TRBD2 matching 13 bases. Germline lookup yields CDR1 SGHTA and CDR2 FQGTGA. The V and J ends lost 5 bases and 4 bases, in that order; junction bases with no gene match: 3. This CDR3 comprises 15 residues.

This chain uses TRBV28 with TRBJ2-2; 8 nucleotides line up with TRBD2. Germline V gives CDR1 MDHEN, CDR2 SYDVKM. The CDR3 spans 16 residues. Trimming cost V 6 bases and J 4 bases; bases outside gene matches: 10. The CDR3 region has the DNA TGTGCCAGCAGATCTCCGGGGGGGCGCATCACCGGGGAGCTGTTTTTT. Translating gives CASRSPGGRITGELFF. Full variable domain (remainder filled in from reference TRBV28 and TRBJ2-2): DVKVTQSSRYLVKRTGEKVFLECVQDMDHENMFWYRQDPGLGLRLIYFSYDVKMKEKGDIPEGYSVSREKKERFSLILESASTNQTSMYLCASRSPGGRITGELFFGEGSRLTVL.

This clone was found once. J is TRBJ2-7 and V is TRBV11-2; 13 nucleotides line up with TRBD2. Germline CDR1 and CDR2: SGHAT and FQNNGV. V gave up 1 base and J gave up 2 bases; unmatched junction bases: 8. CDR3 length equals 18 residues. CDR3 region: CASSLARTSGREPYEQYF. The DNA of the CDR3 is TGTGCCAGCAGCTTAGCCCGGACTAGCGGGAGAGAGCCCTACGAGCAGTACTTC.

The chain couples TRBV6-5 to TRBJ2-2, with 8 bases matching TRBD1. Germline V gene data show CDR1 as MNHEY and CDR2 as SVGAGI. Trimming cost V 5 bases and J 6 bases; bases outside gene matches: 5. CDR3 length: 14 amino acids. The CDR3 DNA is TGTGCCAGCAGTGTAGCAGGGGGCCCCGGGGAGCTGTTTTTT. Its translation is CASSVAGGPGELFF.

This clone appeared once. This chain uses TRBV5-4 with TRBJ1-6; D might be TRBD1 (5 bases). Germline V CDR1 and CDR2: SGHNT, YYREEE (reference sequence). This CDR3 has 15 amino acids. The V end lost 2 bases, the J end lost 8 bases, and 14 bases lay between the germline ends. CDR3 amino acids: CASSFSRVRDSPLHF. For the CDR3, the DNA is TGTGCCAGCAGCTTTTCCAGGGTGAGGGATTCACCCCTCCACTTT.

The chain uses TRBV11-2 and TRBJ2-5; 7 bases are shared with TRBD2. CDR1 and CDR2 from the germline V gene are SGHAT and FQNNGV. The length of the CDR3 is 16 residues. J gave up 4 bases and V 0 bases, and 8 bases lay outside the gene matches. CDR3 in DNA: TGTGCCAGCAGCTTAGAGGAGGGACTACTAGTAGAGACCCAGTACTTC. This translates into CASSLEEGLLVETQYF. Looking up the rest from reference TRBV11-2 and TRBJ2-5 gives the full variable domain: EAGVAQSPRYKIIEKRQSVAFWCNPISGHATLYWYQQILGQGPKLLIQFQNNGVVDDSQLPKDRFSAERLKGVDSTLKIQPAKLEDSAVYLCASSLEEGLLVETQYFGPGTRLLVL.

The chain joins TRBV6-1 to TRBJ2-3; D call uncertain. Trimming stripped 7 bases from V and 0 bases from J, with 11 bases between. This CDR3 contains 14 residues. Germline CDR1 and CDR2: MNHNS and SASEGT. CDR3 amino acids: CASMSRVSTDTQYF. In nucleotides, the CDR3 is TGTGCCAGCATGTCCCGGGTGAGCACAGATACGCAGTATTTT.

The chain joins TRBV2 to TRBJ1-6, with D unresolved. The CDR3 spans 15 residues. Trimming left V 2 bases short and J 7 bases short, with 12 bases between. Germline V gene data show CDR1 as SNHLY and CDR2 as FYNNEI. CDR3 amino acids: CASSERPVGNSPLHF. Written as DNA, the CDR3 is TGTGCCAGCAGTGAACGACCCGTCGGGAATTCACCCCTCCACTTT. The full variable domain, with the rest looked up from reference TRBV2 and TRBJ1-6, is EPEVTQTPSHQVTQMGQEVILRCVPISNHLYFYWYRQILGQKVEFLVSFYNNEISEKSEIFDDQFSVERPDGSNFTLKIRSTKLEDSAMYFCASSERPVGNSPLHFGNGTRLTVT.

Of note for this clone: This could be a read error, since a much larger clone is one nucleotide away. Other DNA sequences from this sample encode an identical CDR3 as well. The V call is TRBV28, the J call TRBJ2-5; unclear D gene. The germline V gene has CDR1 MDHEN and CDR2 SYDVKM. V dropped 6 bases and J dropped 4 bases, with 6 bases sitting between them. This CDR3 has 11 residues. The CDR3: CASSFGETQYF. The DNA of the CDR3 is TGTGCCAGCAGCTTTGGAGAGACCCAGTACTTC.

This clone has only one observation. The gene calls are TRBV18 and TRBJ2-2, with unresolved D. This CDR3 has 16 amino acids. Germline assignment: CDR1 KGHSH and CDR2 LQKENI. V was trimmed by 0 bases and J by 7 bases, leaving 15 bases between them. CDR3 protein: CASSPPSFPALGELFF. In DNA, the CDR3 is TGTGCCAGCTCACCACCGAGTTTCCCGGCCCTCGGGGAGCTGTTTTTT.

The chain has TRBV2 and TRBJ2-3, with 7 bases fitting TRBD2. J gave up 1 base and V 8 bases, and 9 bases lay outside the gene matches. Germline V gene lookup returns CDR1 SNHLY and CDR2 FYNNEI. The CDR3 covers 15 residues. The CDR3 reads CASLSGAPGTDTQYF. The DNA of the CDR3 is TGTGCCAGCTTGAGCGGGGCCCCGGGCACAGATACGCAGTATTTT.

This chain links TRBV14 with TRBJ2-6; no clear D gene. With 1 base removed from V and 0 bases from J, the gap between germline ends came to 19 bases. CDR3 length equals 20 residues. Per germline, CDR1 SGHDN and CDR2 FVKESK. The CDR3 DNA is TGTGCCAGCAGCCAAGTGTTTGCTAGACGGGTACTCTCTGGGGCCAACGTCCTGACTTTC. Encoded protein: CASSQVFARRVLSGANVLTF.

The gene calls are TRBV11-2 and TRBJ2-3; D may be TRBD2 (5 bases). There are 12 residues in the CDR3. Germline CDR1 reads SGHAT; CDR2 reads FQNNGV. The CDR3 is CGSRGPTDTQYF. The CDR3, as DNA: TGTGGCTCCCGGGGTCCCACAGATACGCAGTATTTT.

The gene calls are TRBV2 and TRBJ2-1; no definite D call. Trimming shortened V by 11 bases and J by 9 bases, and 17 bases separated the two germline ends. Germline V gene lookup returns CDR1 SNHLY and CDR2 FYNNEI. This CDR3 comprises 12 residues. CDR3 loop: CASRTIEFEQFF. CDR3 nucleotides: TGTGCCTCGCGAACAATCGAGTTTGAGCAGTTCTTC.

The chain employs TRBV28 and TRBJ2-3; D gene unclear. V lost 0 bases and J 2 bases, leaving 6 bases between the germline ends. The CDR3 totals 14 residues. The germline gives CDR1 MDHEN, CDR2 SYDVKM. The CDR3 here is CASSLWSDTDTQYF. As DNA, the CDR3 is TGTGCCAGCAGTTTATGGTCAGACACAGATACGCAGTATTTT.

The rearrangement links TRBV7-3 to TRBJ1-4, with a weak D call TRBD1 (6 bases). The germline V gene encodes CDR1 SGHTA and CDR2 FQGTGA. The V and J ends lost 5 bases and 0 bases respectively, with 10 bases between them. The CDR3 is made up of 15 amino acids. CDR3 protein: CASSTTGSTNEKLFF. CDR3 nucleotide sequence: TGTGCCAGCAGCACAACAGGGTCAACTAATGAAAAACTGTTTTTT.

This chain links TRBV11-2 with TRBJ1-1, with no clear D. The CDR3 consists of 13 residues. Germline lookup yields CDR1 SGHAT and CDR2 FQNNGV. Between the trimmed V and J ends, which lost 4 bases and 5 bases, there was a span of 11 bases. The CDR3 spells CASSYMSGTEAFF. The CDR3 nucleotides read TGTGCCAGCAGCTACATGTCGGGAACTGAAGCTTTCTTT.

The chain combines TRBV6-5 with TRBJ2-7; D assignment may be TRBD1 or TRBD2 (6 bases each). This CDR3 has 14 residues. CDR1 is MNHEY, CDR2 SVGAGI, per germline. V gave up 2 bases and J gave up 6 bases, with 14 bases separating them. CDR3 region: CASSYQGRLGEQYF. The CDR3 DNA follows: TGTGCCAGCAGTTACCAGGGGAGGTTGGGCGAGCAGTACTTC.

J is TRBJ2-5 and V is TRBV10-3; 8 nucleotides agree with TRBD2. This CDR3 spans 15 amino acids. After removal of 6 bases from V and 3 bases from J, the junction contained 9 bases not matched to a gene. CDR1 is ENHRY, CDR2 SYGVKD, per germline. CDR3 coding DNA: TGTGCCATCAGCACGGGACTAGGAGGGGAAGAGACCCAGTACTTC. Translating it yields CAISTGLGGEETQYF.

This clone was seen only once. Other DNA sequences within the sample encode an identical CDR3. This chain uses TRBV19 with TRBJ2-7, with D maybe TRBD1 (6 bases). Deletions cut 4 bases from V and 0 bases from J, with 10 bases between. The CDR3 is 14 amino acids. Germline V gives CDR1 LNHDA, CDR2 SQIVND (reference sequence). The CDR3 spells CASSTQGSSYEQYF. The CDR3 coding sequence is TGTGCCAGTAGTACACAGGGAAGCTCCTACGAGCAGTACTTC.

The rearrangement joins TRBV18 to TRBJ2-2, with D perhaps matching TRBD2 (5 bases). This CDR3 has 15 residues. V lost 3 bases and J 4 bases, leaving 12 bases between the germline ends. CDR1 is KGHSH, CDR2 LQKENI, per germline. CDR3 bases: TGTGCCAGCTCACCCAGTCTAGCTATCACCGGGGAGCTGTTTTTT. Residues: CASSPSLAITGELFF.

Remarks on this clone: The same CDR3 is also encoded by other DNA sequences in this sample. The V gene is TRBV28, the J gene TRBJ1-4; weak D call: TRBD1 (5 bases). CDR3 length: 14 amino acids. CDR1 is MDHEN and CDR2 is SYDVKM in the germline V gene. The ends were cut back, 2 bases at V and 5 bases at J, with 9 bases in the middle. CDR3 in amino acids: CASSLPGGNEKLFF. The CDR3 nucleotides read TGTGCCAGCAGTTTACCCGGGGGGAATGAAAAACTGTTTTTT.

The chain recombines TRBV11-3 with TRBJ2-5, with TRBD1 matching over 8 bases. Losses at the gene ends were 0 bases for V and 11 bases for J; bases not matched to a gene: 8. The CDR3 covers 14 residues. CDR1 is SGHNT and CDR2 is YENEEA in the germline V gene. The CDR3 DNA reads TGTGCCAGCAGCTTAGATCGTACAGGGGGTGAGCAGTACTTC. Translated: CASSLDRTGGEQYF.